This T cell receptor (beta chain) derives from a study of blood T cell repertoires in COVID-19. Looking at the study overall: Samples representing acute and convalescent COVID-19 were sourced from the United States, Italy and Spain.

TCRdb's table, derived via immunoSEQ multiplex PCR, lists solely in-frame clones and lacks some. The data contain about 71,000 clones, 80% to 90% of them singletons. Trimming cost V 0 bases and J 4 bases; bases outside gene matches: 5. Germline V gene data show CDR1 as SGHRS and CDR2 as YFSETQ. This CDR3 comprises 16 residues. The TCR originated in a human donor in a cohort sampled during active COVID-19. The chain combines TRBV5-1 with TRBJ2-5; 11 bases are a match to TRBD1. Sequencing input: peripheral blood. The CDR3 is CASSLVGQGAGETQYF. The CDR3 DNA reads TGCGCCAGCAGCTTGGTTGGACAGGGGGCTGGAGAGACCCAGTACTTC. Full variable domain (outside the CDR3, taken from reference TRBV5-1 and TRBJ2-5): KAGVTQTPRYLIKTRGQQVTLSCSPISGHRSVSWYQQTPGQGLQFLFEYFSETQRNKGNFPGRFSGRQFSNSRSEMNVSTLELGDSALYLCASSLVGQGAGETQYFGPGTRLLVL.